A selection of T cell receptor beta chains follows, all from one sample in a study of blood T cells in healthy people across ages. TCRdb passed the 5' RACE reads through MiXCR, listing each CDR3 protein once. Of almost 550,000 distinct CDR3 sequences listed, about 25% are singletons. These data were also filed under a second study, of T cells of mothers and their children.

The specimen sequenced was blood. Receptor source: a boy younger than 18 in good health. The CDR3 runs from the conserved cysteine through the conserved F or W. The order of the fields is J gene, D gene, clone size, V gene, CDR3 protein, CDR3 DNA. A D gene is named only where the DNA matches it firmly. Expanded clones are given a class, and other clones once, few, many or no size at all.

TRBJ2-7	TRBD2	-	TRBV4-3	CANSQDDNGLAGAYEQYF	TGCGCCAACAGCCAAGACGACAACGGACTAGCGGGAGCCTACGAGCAGTACTTC
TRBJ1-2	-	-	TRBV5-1	CASRENRDYNYGYTF	TGCGCCAGCAGGGAGAACAGGGACTATAACTATGGCTACACCTTC
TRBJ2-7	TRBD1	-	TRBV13	CASSYRTGGIHEQYF	TGTGCCAGCAGCTATCGGACAGGGGGAATCCACGAGCAGTACTTC
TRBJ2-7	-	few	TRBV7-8	CASSLAEGGWYEQYF	TGTGCCAGCAGCTTAGCGGAGGGGGGGTGGTACGAGCAGTACTTC
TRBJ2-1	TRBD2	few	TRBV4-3	CASSLTAGGRGEQFF	TGCGCCAGCAGCCTGACAGCGGGAGGCCGAGGTGAGCAGTTCTTC
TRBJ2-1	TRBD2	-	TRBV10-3	CAISEGTSGFEQFF	TGTGCCATCAGTGAGGGGACTAGCGGCTTCGAGCAGTTCTTC
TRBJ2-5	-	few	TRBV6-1	CASSEIPETQYF	TGTGCCAGCAGTGAAATCCCGGAGACCCAGTACTTC
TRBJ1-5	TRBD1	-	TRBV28	CASSLAGTGYQPQHF	TGTGCCAGCAGTTTGGCCGGGACAGGGTACCAGCCCCAGCATTTT
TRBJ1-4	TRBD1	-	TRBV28	CASSPQDRGNYEKLFF	TGTGCCAGCAGCCCTCAGGACAGGGGAAATTATGAAAAACTGTTTTTT
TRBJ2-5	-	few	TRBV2	CASRAGIRVAQETQYF	TGTGCCAGCAGGGCCGGGATCAGGGTGGCCCAAGAGACCCAGTACTTC
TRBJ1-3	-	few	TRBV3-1	CASSPGVQAGNTIYF	TGTGCCAGCAGCCCCGGTGTACAGGCAGGAAACACCATATATTTT
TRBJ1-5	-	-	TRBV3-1	CASSQGTVHQPQHF	TGTGCCAGCAGCCAAGGTACGGTTCATCAGCCCCAGCATTTT